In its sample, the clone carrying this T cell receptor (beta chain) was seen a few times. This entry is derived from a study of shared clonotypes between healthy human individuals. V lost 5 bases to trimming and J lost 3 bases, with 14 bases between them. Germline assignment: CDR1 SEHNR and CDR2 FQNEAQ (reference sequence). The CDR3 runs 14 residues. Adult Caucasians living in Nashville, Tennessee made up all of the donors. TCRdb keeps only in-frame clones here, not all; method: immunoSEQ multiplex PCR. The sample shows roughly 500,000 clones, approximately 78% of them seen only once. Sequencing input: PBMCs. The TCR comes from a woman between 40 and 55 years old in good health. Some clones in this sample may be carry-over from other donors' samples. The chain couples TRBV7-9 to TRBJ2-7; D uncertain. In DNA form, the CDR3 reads TGTGCCAGCAGCACCACGGACCCGAGCTACGAGCAGTACTTC. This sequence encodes CASSTTDPSYEQYF.